This T cell receptor (beta chain) was retrieved from a study of identical twins. TCRdb re-called the 5' RACE reads with MiXCR, one entry per CDR3 protein. Altogether 450,000 or so distinct CDR3 sequences are present, 14% being singletons, with the ten largest covering approximately 0.52%. The germline V and J ends were trimmed by 0 bases and 8 bases, with 17 bases remaining between them. Germline loops: CDR1 SGDLS, CDR2 YYNGEE. The CDR3 covers 15 residues. Study findings and constraints: Less excess twin sharing appeared in beta out-of-frame sequences.

In regard to this clonotype: Antigen unknown.

The same specimen was also included in a second study, on yellow fever vaccine responses in identical twins.

The sequencing input was CD4+ T cells sorted from blood. This chain links TRBV9 with TRBJ1-2; D remains unclear. The source of this sequence is a woman aged 18-29 years in good health. DNA for the CDR3: TGTGCCAGCAGCGTAGGCCCTAACCGGGGATACGGCTACACCTTC. Translated: CASSVGPNRGYGYTF.